Listed below are T cell receptor beta chains from one sample, sequenced in a study of T cell repertoires in cytomegalovirus infection. The antigens of these receptors remain unknown. MiXCR, run by TCRdb on the reads, gives a single entry per CDR3 protein. The repertoire holds hundreds of thousands of distinct CDR3 sequences, with 30% to 35% as singletons. This specimen was cultured CD8+ T cells from PBMCs, taken from culture after CMV antigen stimulation. The source is a human donor in good health (CMV status not recorded). Some clones in this sample may be carry-over from other donors' samples. Each CDR3 is given with its conserved first and last residue. The D gene is left open where the match is weak. Clone size is stated in some rows and not others, as once, few, many or a class when expanded.

J gene,clone size,V gene,D gene,CDR3 DNA,CDR3 protein
TRBJ1-2,-,TRBV12-3/TRBV12-4,-,TGTGCCAGCAGCCCAGCAGGGACCCCAGCGGGGGGCTACACCTTC,CASSPAGTPAGGYTF
TRBJ2-5,few,TRBV13,-,TGTGCCAGCAGCTTCGAGCAGGGGCAAGAGACCCAGTACTTC,CASSFEQGQETQYF
TRBJ2-1,-,TRBV5-5,-,TGTGCCAGCAGCGGCCCCGGGACGCCAGGAGGTCATGAGCAGTTCTTC,CASSGPGTPGGHEQFF
TRBJ2-1,-,TRBV12-3/TRBV12-4,-,TGTGCCAGCAGTTTAGCGGTCCCACCGTACAATGAGCAGTTCTTC,CASSLAVPPYNEQFF
TRBJ2-7,-,TRBV10-3,TRBD2,TGTGCCATCAAAATCTTCCTAGCGGGGGGTGGGTCCTACGAGCAGTACTTC,CAIKIFLAGGGSYEQYF
TRBJ2-7,few,TRBV6-2/TRBV6-3,TRBD2,TGTGCCAGCATCCCACAGGGCTTAGCGGGGGGTTCCGAGCAGTACTTC,CASIPQGLAGGSEQYF
TRBJ2-1,few,TRBV6-2/TRBV6-3,TRBD2,TGTGCCAGCAGTTACCAGCGGGGGGCTTACAATGAGCAGTTCTTC,CASSYQRGAYNEQFF
TRBJ2-2,-,TRBV18,TRBD1,TGTGCCAGCTCACCGCGTGGACAGGCGGACACCGGGGAGCTGTTTTTT,CASSPRGQADTGELFF
TRBJ1-4,few,TRBV4-3,-,TGCGCCAGCAGCCAAGATCGGCCGGGACGGACTAATGAAAAACTGTTTTTT,CASSQDRPGRTNEKLFF
TRBJ1-1,-,TRBV6-1,TRBD1,TGTGCCAGCACCCCCCGGGACAGGGGCACTGAAGCTTTCTTT,CASTPRDRGTEAFF
TRBJ2-3,-,TRBV7-8,TRBD2,TGTGCCAGCAGCTTAGCGCTGAGCGGGGGGGATTCCTTCCCAGATACGCAGTATTTT,CASSLALSGGDSFPDTQYF
TRBJ2-1,-,TRBV28,-,TGTGCCAGCAGTTCTACCCCCGGGACACACAATGAGCAGTTCTTC,CASSSTPGTHNEQFF
TRBJ2-3,-,TRBV28,-,TGTGCCAGTTCCCCCTGGGGGCGGTCCTCGGGGAGGACAGATACGCAGTATTTT,CASSPWGRSSGRTDTQYF
TRBJ2-1,-,TRBV29-1,TRBD2,TGCAGCGCCGCGCGGAGCGGGGACAATGAGCAGTTCTTC,CSAARSGDNEQFF
TRBJ2-3,few,TRBV15,-,TGTGCCACCAGCAGAGCCGGGAGAGCAAATACGCAGTATTTT,CATSRAGRANTQYF
TRBJ2-7,many,TRBV7-2,-,TGTGCCAGCAGCTTAGACTGGACAGAGACCTACGAGCAGTACTTC,CASSLDWTETYEQYF
TRBJ2-7,-,TRBV6-5,-,TGTGCCAGCAGTTACCTCGTAGGGTTTGACGAGCAGTACTTC,CASSYLVGFDEQYF
TRBJ2-3,-,TRBV7-2,TRBD1,TGTGCCAGCAGCTTCAACCGATGGACAGGGGGGACAGATACGCAGTATTTT,CASSFNRWTGGTDTQYF
TRBJ2-7,-,TRBV7-8,-,TGTGCCAGCAGCTTCGGACCAGGGAGGAGGGTTTTGAGCTACGAGCAGTACTTC,CASSFGPGRRVLSYEQYF
TRBJ1-5,few,TRBV12-3/TRBV12-4,TRBD1,TGTGCCAGCAGTGGTTGGCGGGACAGGGTTGGGCTTGCGGCCCAGCATTTT,CASSGWRDRVGLAAQHF